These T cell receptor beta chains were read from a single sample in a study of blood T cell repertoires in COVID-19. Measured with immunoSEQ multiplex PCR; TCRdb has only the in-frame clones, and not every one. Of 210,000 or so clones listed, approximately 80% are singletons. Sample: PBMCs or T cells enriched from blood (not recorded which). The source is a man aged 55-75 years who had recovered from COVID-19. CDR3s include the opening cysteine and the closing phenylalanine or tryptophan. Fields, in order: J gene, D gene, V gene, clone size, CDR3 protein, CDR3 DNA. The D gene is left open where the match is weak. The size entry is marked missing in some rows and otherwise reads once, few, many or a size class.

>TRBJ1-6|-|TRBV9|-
CASSGDSNSPLHF
TGTGCCAGCAGCGGCGACAGTAATTCACCCCTCCACTTT
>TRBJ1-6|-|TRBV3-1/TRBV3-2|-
CASSQDYVGSSPLHF
TGTGCCAGCAGCCAAGACTATGTTGGGAGTTCACCCCTCCACTTT
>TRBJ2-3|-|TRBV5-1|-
CASSSWTSSTDTQYF
TGCGCCAGCAGCTCTTGGACATCTAGCACAGATACGCAGTATTTT
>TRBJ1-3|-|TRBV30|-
CASTGSSGNTIYF
TGTGCCTCAACGGGTAGCTCTGGAAACACCATATATTTT
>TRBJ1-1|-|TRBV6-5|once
CASSFNRENTEAFF
TGTGCCAGCAGTTTTAACAGGGAGAACACTGAAGCTTTCTTT
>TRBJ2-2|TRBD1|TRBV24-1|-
CATSDLTGVTGELFF
TGTGCCACCAGTGATTTGACAGGGGTCACCGGGGAGCTGTTTTTT
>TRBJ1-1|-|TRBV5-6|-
CASSWGRPKTEAFF
TGTGCCAGCAGCTGGGGGCGGCCGAAGACTGAAGCTTTCTTT
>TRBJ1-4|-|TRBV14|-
CASSPRVAGLSNEKLFF
TGTGCCAGCAGCCCGCGAGTGGCAGGGCTGAGTAATGAAAAACTGTTTTTT
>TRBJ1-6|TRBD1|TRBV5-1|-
CASSRDSNNSPLHF
TGCGCCAGCAGCCGGGACAGCAATAATTCACCCCTCCACTTT
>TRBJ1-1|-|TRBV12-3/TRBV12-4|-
CASIRTADTEAFF
TGTGCCAGCATTCGGACAGCTGACACTGAAGCTTTCTTT
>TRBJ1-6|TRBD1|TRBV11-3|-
CASSIRPGQNSPLHF
TGTGCCAGCAGCATCAGGCCGGGACAGAATTCACCCCTCCACTTT
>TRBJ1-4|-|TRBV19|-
CASSSRGGSEKLFF
TGTGCCAGTAGTTCCCGGGGGGGGAGTGAAAAACTGTTTTTT
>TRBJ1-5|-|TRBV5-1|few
CASSLEGQRSQPQHF
TGCGCCAGCAGCTTGGAGGGGCAGAGGAGTCAGCCCCAGCATTTT
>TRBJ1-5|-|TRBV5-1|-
CASSLVGASNQPQHF
TGCGCCAGCAGCTTGGTAGGGGCGAGCAATCAGCCCCAGCATTTT
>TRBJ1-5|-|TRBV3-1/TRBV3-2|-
CASSQGAGGNQPQHF
TGTGCCAGCAGCCAAGGGGCAGGGGGCAATCAGCCCCAGCATTTT
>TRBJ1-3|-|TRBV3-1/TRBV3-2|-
CASSVQGNTIYF
TGTGCCAGCAGCGTTCAGGGAAACACCATATATTTT
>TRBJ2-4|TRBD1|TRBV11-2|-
CASSWDRGYIQYF
TGTGCCAGCAGCTGGGACAGGGGGTACATTCAGTACTTC
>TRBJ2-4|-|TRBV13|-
CASSINLAPAQYF
TGTGCCAGCAGCATAAACCTAGCCCCCGCTCAGTACTTC
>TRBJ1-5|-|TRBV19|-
CASKSGLRSQPQHF
TGTGCCAGTAAGTCAGGGTTACGTAGCCAGCCCCAGCATTTT
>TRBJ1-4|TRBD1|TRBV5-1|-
CASSTQPGQGGIEKLFF
TGCGCCAGCAGCACACAACCCGGACAGGGTGGAATAGAAAAACTGTTTTTT
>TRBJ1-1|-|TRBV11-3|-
CASSLGLYANTEAFF
TGTGCCAGCAGCTTAGGACTGTATGCGAACACTGAAGCTTTCTTT
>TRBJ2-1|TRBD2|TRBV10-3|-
CAISVGLAGGNEQFF
TGTGCCATCAGTGTTGGTCTAGCGGGGGGTAATGAGCAGTTCTTC
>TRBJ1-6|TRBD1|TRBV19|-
CASKQGIDSPLHF
TGTGCCAGTAAACAGGGGATTGATTCACCCCTCCACTTT
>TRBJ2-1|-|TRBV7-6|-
CASSGRGRGIAGQLSSYNEQFF
TGTGCCAGCAGCGGAAGGGGGCGAGGGATAGCGGGGCAACTTAGCTCCTACAATGAGCAGTTCTTC
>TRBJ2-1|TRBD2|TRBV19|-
CASSIGLAGDEQFF
TGTGCCAGTAGTATCGGACTAGCGGGGGATGAGCAGTTCTTC
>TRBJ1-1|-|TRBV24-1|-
CATSTYLNTEAFF
TGTGCCACCAGTACCTATTTGAACACTGAAGCTTTCTTT
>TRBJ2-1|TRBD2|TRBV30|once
CAYSGTSGGYEQFF
TGTGCCTATTCCGGGACTAGCGGGGGTTATGAGCAGTTCTTC
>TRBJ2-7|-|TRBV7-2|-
CASSQGQIYEQYF
TGTGCCAGCAGCCAAGGACAGATCTACGAGCAGTACTTC
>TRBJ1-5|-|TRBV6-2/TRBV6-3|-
CASSYLRQINQPQHF
TGTGCCAGCAGTTACTTGCGTCAAATTAATCAGCCCCAGCATTTT
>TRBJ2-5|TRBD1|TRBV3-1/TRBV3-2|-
CASSLAPRGLKETQYF
TGTGCCAGCAGCCTGGCTCCCAGGGGGCTAAAGGAGACCCAGTACTTC
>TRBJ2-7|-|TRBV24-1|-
CATSDGATLEQYF
TGTGCCACCAGTGATGGGGCAACCCTCGAGCAGTACTTC
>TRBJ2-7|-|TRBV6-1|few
CASSETGGWLNYEQYF
TGTGCCAGCAGTGAAACCGGGGGTTGGTTGAACTACGAGCAGTACTTC
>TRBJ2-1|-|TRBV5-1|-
CASSLAQGGDYSEQFF
TGCGCCAGCAGCTTGGCCCAAGGAGGCGACTACAGTGAGCAGTTCTTC
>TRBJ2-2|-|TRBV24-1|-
CATSERQLSTINTGELFF
TGTGCCACCAGCGAAAGACAGCTTAGTACCATTAACACCGGGGAGCTGTTTTTT
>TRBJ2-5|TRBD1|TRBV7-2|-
CASSLMTGGETQYF
TGTGCCAGCAGCTTAATGACAGGGGGAGAGACCCAGTACTTC
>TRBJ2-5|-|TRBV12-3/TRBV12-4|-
CASSLREETQYF
TGTGCCAGCAGTTTACGGGAAGAGACCCAGTACTTC
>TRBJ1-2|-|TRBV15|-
CATSRDTRGVDGYTF
TGTGCCACCAGCAGAGATACCCGAGGCGTGGATGGCTACACCTTC
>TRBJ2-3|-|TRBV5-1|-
CASSLAVSVRDTQYF
TGCGCCAGCAGCTTGGCAGTTAGCGTAAGAGATACGCAGTATTTT
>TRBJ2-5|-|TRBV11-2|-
CASSFEDSRQKETQYF
TGTGCCAGCAGCTTCGAAGATTCTCGACAGAAAGAGACCCAGTACTTC
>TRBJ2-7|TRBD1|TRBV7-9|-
CASSFAGRQGAAEQYF
TGTGCCAGCAGCTTCGCCGGAAGACAGGGGGCTGCGGAGCAGTACTTC
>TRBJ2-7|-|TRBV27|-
CASSLSPPLEQYF
TGTGCCAGCAGTTTATCCCCCCCCCTCGAGCAGTACTTC
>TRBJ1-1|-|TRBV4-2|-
CASSQVTAGNTEAFF
TGTGCCAGCAGCCAAGTCACTGCCGGGAACACTGAAGCTTTCTTT
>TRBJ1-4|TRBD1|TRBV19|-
CASSDRGRSEKLFF
TGTGCCAGTAGTGACAGGGGAAGAAGCGAAAAACTGTTTTTT
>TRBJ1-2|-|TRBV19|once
CATTWGLHYGGYTF
TGTGCCACTACTTGGGGACTCCACTATGGTGGCTACACCTTC
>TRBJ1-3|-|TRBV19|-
CASSITQISGNTIYF
TGTGCCAGTAGTATTACACAGATCTCTGGAAACACCATATATTTT